These 25 T cell receptor beta chains originate from one sample sequenced in a study of cytomegalovirus exposure and HLA in healthy donors. The PCR had 60 Vbeta and 13 Jbeta primers. The assay was immunoSEQ multiplex PCR, and TCRdb's table has in-frame clones only and misses some. In all, the sample yields approximately 120,000 clones. The specimen was PBMCs. The source of these receptors is a middle-aged man in good health and CMV-seronegative.

This chain joins TRBV4-1 and TRBJ1-1; TRBD1 is a possible D gene (5 bases). Trimming took 5 bases from V and 0 from J, leaving 19 bases between them. Germline lookup yields CDR1 MGHRA and CDR2 YSYEKL. The CDR3 has 17 residues. The CDR3 DNA is TGCGCCAGCAGCTCCGGGAGGCAGGGAAACTTGAACACTGAAGCTTTCTTT. The encoded protein is CASSSGRQGNLNTEAFF.

The chain carries TRBV9 and TRBJ2-3; 13 positions agree with TRBD2. Germline CDR1 and CDR2: SGDLS and YYNGEE. Trimming took 0 bases from V and 2 from J; bases not matched to a gene: 9. The CDR3 extends over 19 amino acids. The CDR3 is CASSVGGTSGKRFTDTQYF. In DNA, the CDR3 is TGTGCCAGCAGCGTAGGGGGGACTAGCGGGAAAAGATTCACAGATACGCAGTATTTT.

The V call is TRBV11-3, the J call TRBJ2-2; maybe TRBD2 (6 bases). The CDR3 is 16 residues long. Trimming stripped 4 bases from V and 4 bases from J, with 16 bases between. Germline CDR1 and CDR2: SGHNT and YENEEA. The CDR3 region is CASSSKTSIFTGELFF. CDR3 DNA sequence: TGTGCCAGCAGCTCCAAGACTAGTATCTTCACCGGGGAGCTGTTTTTT.

The chain couples TRBV18 to TRBJ1-3; D is possibly TRBD1 (6 bases). Looked up from germline, CDR1 is KGHSH and CDR2 is LQKENI. V gave up 0 bases and J gave up 4 bases, with 13 bases separating them. The CDR3 loop spans 16 amino acids. CDR3 in DNA: TGTGCCAGCTCACCACCGCAGGGGATCCTAGGAAACACCATATATTTT. The encoded protein is CASSPPQGILGNTIYF.

The rearrangement links TRBV30 to TRBJ2-5; 14 nucleotides match TRBD2. This CDR3 region has 17 residues. CDR1 and CDR2 (germline): GTSNPN, SVGIG (reference sequence). V lost 1 base and J lost 4; bases outside the gene matches: 8. This CDR3 is CAWSATSGRGGGETQYF. CDR3 sequence (DNA): TGTGCCTGGAGTGCGACTAGCGGGAGGGGAGGAGGAGAGACCCAGTACTTC.

This sequence joins TRBV5-4 and TRBJ2-7, with a tentative D call TRBD2 (5 bases). The CDR3 runs to 13 residues. V lost 0 bases and J 7 bases, leaving 11 bases between the germline ends. Germline assignment: CDR1 SGHNT and CDR2 YYREEE (reference sequence). CDR3 sequence reads: CASSLEVQREQYF. CDR3 bases: TGTGCCAGCAGCTTGGAAGTTCAGCGGGAGCAGTACTTC.

The chain carries TRBV7-8 and TRBJ2-7; no definite D call. Germline values: CDR1 SGHVS, CDR2 FQNEAQ. This CDR3 contains 12 residues. The ends were cut back, 5 bases at V and 3 bases at J, with 8 bases in the middle. CDR3 sequence: CASSPSGYEQYF. Written as DNA, the CDR3 is TGTGCCAGCAGCCCCTCAGGCTACGAGCAGTACTTC.

The rearrangement uses TRBV5-1 and TRBJ1-2; perhaps TRBD1 as D (6 bases). The V gene's germline CDR1 is SGHRS and CDR2 YFSETQ. V gave up 3 bases and J gave up 6 bases, with 12 bases separating them. The CDR3 loop spans 13 amino acids. Here the CDR3 DNA reads TGCGCCAGCAGCTCCGGGACAAGTCATGGCTACACCTTC. Residues: CASSSGTSHGYTF.

The chain uses TRBV5-4 and TRBJ2-1, with TRBD2 identical over 8 bases. This CDR3 has 14 amino acids. Germline V gene sequence: CDR1 SGHNT, CDR2 YYREEE (reference sequence). Unmatched junction bases numbered 7, after V lost 5 bases and J lost 6 bases. The CDR3 DNA sequence: TGTGCCAGCAGGGGCGGGGGGTCGGGCAATGAGCAGTTCTTC. It is translated as CASRGGGSGNEQFF.

This chain connects TRBV7-9 to TRBJ2-5; possible D gene TRBD2, 5 bases. V was cut by 5 bases and J by 4 bases, with 11 bases left in between. Germline CDR1 and CDR2: SEHNR and FQNEAQ (reference sequence). This CDR3 comprises 13 residues. The CDR3 spells CASSEGLAETQYF. CDR3 nucleotide sequence: TGTGCCAGCAGCGAAGGGCTAGCAGAGACCCAGTACTTC.

This chain links TRBV6-1 with TRBJ2-6; TRBD1 is a possible D gene (6 bases). The CDR3 spans 17 residues. Germline V lookup: CDR1 MNHNS, CDR2 SASEGT. Trimming took off 2 bases at V and 4 bases at J, with 15 bases between the two ends. The CDR3 DNA is TGTGCCAGCAGTGAAACTATAAGGACAGCCGGGGCCAACGTCCTGACTTTC. It specifies CASSETIRTAGANVLTF.

The rearrangement joins TRBV10-3 to TRBJ2-7; TRBD2 matches 9 bases. The CDR3 is made up of 14 amino acids. The V segment lost 8 bases and the J segment 6 bases; nucleotides outside the gene matches: 11. Per the germline V gene, CDR1 is ENHRY and CDR2 is SYGVKD. The CDR3 spells CAISTIAGVGEQYF. The CDR3 bases are TGTGCCATCTCCACCATAGCGGGAGTCGGCGAGCAGTACTTC.

The chain joins TRBV10-1 to TRBJ2-7; D is unclear. This CDR3 region has 11 residues. Trimming pared 2 bases from V and 4 bases from J, leaving 3 bases between. The V gene's germline CDR1 is WNHNN and CDR2 SYGVQD (reference sequence). As DNA, the CDR3 is TGCGCCAGCAGTGAGCAGTACGAGCAGTACTTC. This gives the protein CASSEQYEQYF.

The chain links TRBV30 to TRBJ2-1; no definite D call. The V end was cut by 2 bases, the J end by 3 bases, with 11 bases between. Germline CDR1 is GTSNPN and CDR2 is SVGIG (reference sequence). This CDR3 comprises 14 residues. As DNA, the CDR3 is TGTGCCTGGAGTCCCACTCCTTACTACAATGAGCAGTTCTTC. Protein product: CAWSPTPYYNEQFF.

The gene calls are TRBV11-3 and TRBJ2-2; 8 nucleotides match TRBD1. There are 16 residues in the CDR3. The V and J ends lost 2 bases and 1 base, in that order; junction bases with no gene match: 3. Germline CDR1 is SGHNT and CDR2 is YENEEA. The CDR3 region is CASSLLGTGNTGELFF. CDR3 coding DNA: TGTGCCAGCAGCTTACTCGGGACAGGGAACACCGGGGAGCTGTTTTTT.

This chain connects TRBV7-9 to TRBJ2-3, with D possibly being TRBD2 (5 bases). The V and J ends lost 5 bases and 1 base respectively, with 13 bases between them. Germline values: CDR1 SEHNR, CDR2 FQNEAQ (reference sequence). The CDR3 has 15 amino acids. The DNA for the CDR3 is TGTGCCAGCAGCCGGGAACTAGATGGCACAGATACGCAGTATTTT. This gives the protein CASSRELDGTDTQYF.

CDR3 bases: TGTGCCTGGAGGGCCGGGACAGAAGCATATCAGCCCCAGCATTTT. Amino acid sequence: CAWRAGTEAYQPQHF. The chain links TRBV30 to TRBJ1-5, with 7 positions matching TRBD1. Per the germline V gene, CDR1 is GTSNPN and CDR2 is SVGIG (reference sequence). The CDR3 runs to 15 residues. Germline trimming cut 3 bases from V and 5 bases from J; bases unmatched to any gene: 10.

The CDR3 DNA is TGTGCCAGCAACTCAGGATCGGGGGCCAACGTCCTGACTTTC. Protein sequence: CASNSGSGANVLTF. This rearrangement joins TRBV5-8 to TRBJ2-6; no definite D call. The ends were cut back, 6 bases at V and 4 bases at J, with 11 bases in the middle. The CDR3 has 14 amino acids. Looked up from germline, CDR1 is SGHTS and CDR2 is YDEGEE.

The gene calls are TRBV9 and TRBJ2-1, with 12 bases identical to TRBD2. This CDR3 spans 16 amino acids. Germline trimming cut 4 bases from V and 9 bases from J; bases unmatched to any gene: 11. The V gene's germline CDR1 is SGDLS and CDR2 YYNGEE. The CDR3 DNA reads TGTGCCAGCAGCCCGCACCTAGCGGGAGGGTTCGGTGAGCAGTTCTTC. Translated: CASSPHLAGGFGEQFF.

V and J are TRBV7-9 and TRBJ2-2, with D maybe TRBD1 (6 bases). Per germline, CDR1 SEHNR and CDR2 FQNEAQ (reference sequence). This CDR3 is 14 amino acids long. V gave up 4 bases and J gave up 7 bases, with 13 bases separating them. The CDR3 protein is CASSYPRGVGELFF. The CDR3 DNA reads TGTGCCAGCAGCTACCCCAGGGGAGTCGGGGAGCTGTTTTTT.

CDR3 sequence: CASSLPGTGAQETQYF. The CDR3 DNA reads TGTGCCAGCAGTTTGCCCGGGACAGGGGCCCAAGAGACCCAGTACTTC. The rearrangement uses TRBV27 and TRBJ2-5, with 10 bases aligning to TRBD1. V lost 3 bases to trimming and J lost 1 base; unmatched junction nucleotides: 5. CDR3 length equals 16 residues. The germline V gene has CDR1 MNHEY and CDR2 SMNVEV (reference sequence).

The chain recombines TRBV13 with TRBJ1-3; 10 positions match TRBD1. The junction had 7 bases not matched to a gene; V was cut back by 0 bases and J by 8 bases. CDR1 is PRHDT and CDR2 is FYEKMQ in the germline V gene (reference sequence). This CDR3 region has 16 residues. The CDR3 DNA sequence: TGTGCCAGCAGCTTAGGGCCGGACAGGGGGGGCTACACCATATATTTT. It is translated as CASSLGPDRGGYTIYF.

This rearrangement joins TRBV7-3 to TRBJ2-1; 8 bases agree with TRBD1. The length of the CDR3 is 16 residues. V trimming: 5 bases; J trimming: 7 bases; junction bases outside the gene matches: 13. Germline CDR1 reads SGHTA; CDR2 reads FQGTGA. The CDR3, as DNA: TGTGCCAGCAGCGCCAAGGACAGGGCGCTATTTAATGAGCAGTTCTTC. Translated, it gives CASSAKDRALFNEQFF.

The rearrangement uses TRBV10-3 and TRBJ2-7; 11 bases are a match to TRBD2. Trimming took 6 bases from V and 0 from J; bases not matched to a gene: 4. This CDR3 comprises 15 residues. Germline values: CDR1 ENHRY, CDR2 SYGVKD. The CDR3: CAISSGTSGSYEQYF. The CDR3 region has the DNA TGTGCCATCAGCTCCGGGACTAGCGGCTCCTACGAGCAGTACTTC.

CDR3 DNA sequence: TGTGCCAGCAGCCGGGGCGGCCAGGGGTACACTGAAGCTTTCTTT. It codes for CASSRGGQGYTEAFF. V gene TRBV5-4 combines with J gene TRBJ1-1; a weak D match, TRBD1 (6 bases). Germline CDR1 SGHNT, CDR2 YYREEE (reference sequence). The CDR3 spans 15 residues. The ends were cut back, 4 bases at V and 3 bases at J, with 16 bases in the middle.